Presented here are 16 T cell receptor beta chains from one specimen sequenced in a study of T-cell memory formation after mild COVID-19. TCRdb passed the 5' RACE reads through MiXCR, listing each CDR3 protein once. The sample yields around 530,000 distinct CDR3 sequences, about 20% seen once. Source material: PBMCs or a T cell subset sorted from them (not recorded which). The receptors originated from an adult woman who had mild COVID-19 (a few samples of this study predate the infection). Cell type and time point are not known.

This clonotype was seen only a few times. The chain recombines TRBV12-3 or TRBV12-4 with TRBJ1-5; unclear D gene. There are 15 residues in the CDR3. With 4 bases removed from V and 4 bases from J, the gap between germline ends came to 14 bases. The CDR3 sequence: CASSSHASRNQPQHF. CDR3 in DNA: TGTGCCAGCAGTTCCCATGCTTCTAGGAATCAGCCCCAGCATTTT.

This clonotype occurred a few times. The chain combines TRBV28 with TRBJ2-3, with a weak D call TRBD1 (5 bases). The germline V gene has CDR1 MDHEN and CDR2 SYDVKM. The CDR3 is 13 amino acids. V gave up 6 bases and J gave up 5 bases, with 12 bases separating them. CDR3 sequence reads: CASRFQGGDTQYF. In DNA, the CDR3 is TGTGCCAGCAGGTTCCAGGGCGGAGATACGCAGTATTTT.

The rearrangement links TRBV12-5 to TRBJ1-1; D unclear. CDR3 length: 12 amino acids. V shed 2 bases and J shed 8 bases, with 9 bases lying between them. From germline, CDR1 is LGHNT and CDR2 FRNRAP. CDR3 nucleotide sequence: TGTGCTAGTGGTTTGTTTGGGATAGAAGCTTTCTTT. Protein sequence: CASGLFGIEAFF.

This chain connects TRBV7-3 to TRBJ2-3; TRBD1 aligns across 9 bases. Germline V CDR1 and CDR2: SGHTA, FQGTGA. Unmatched junction bases numbered 17, after V lost 6 bases and J lost 4 bases. The CDR3 consists of 18 residues. CDR3 sequence (DNA): TGTGCCAGCAGTCCGATAGCGACCCCGGGACAGGGCCCAGATACGCAGTATTTT. Protein sequence: CASSPIATPGQGPDTQYF.

With regard to this clonotype: An end of the junction does not agree with germline; a read error may underlie this. This chain links TRBV29-1 with TRBJ2-7; TRBD2 matches at 8 bases. Germline CDR1 SQVTM, CDR2 ANQGSEA. The CDR3 covers 13 residues. The CDR3 DNA follows: TGCAGCGTTGTGCGGGAGGACTCCTACGAGCTGTACTTC. Translation gives CSVVREDSYELYF.

This chain connects TRBV12-3 or TRBV12-4 to TRBJ1-2; D gene ambiguous. V lost 4 bases to trimming and J lost 8 bases, with 11 bases between them. The CDR3 has 12 residues. The CDR3 sequence: CASSWNLEGYTF. The CDR3 DNA sequence: TGTGCCAGCAGTTGGAACCTAGAGGGCTACACCTTC.

In this sample, this clonotype turned up a few times. CDR3: CASSQDPSMVGEQYF. CDR3 sequence (DNA): TGCGCCAGCAGCCAAGACCCCTCCATGGTAGGCGAGCAGTACTTC. The V gene is TRBV4-1, the J gene TRBJ2-7, with D unresolved. The CDR3 consists of 15 residues. The ends were cut back, 0 bases at V and 6 bases at J, with 15 bases in the middle. Germline V gene lookup returns CDR1 MGHRA and CDR2 YSYEKL.

The table lists this clonotype with a few counts. This rearrangement joins TRBV7-3 to TRBJ2-2; a possible D gene is TRBD2 (6 bases). Trimming pared 1 base from V and 4 bases from J, leaving 10 bases between. Germline lookup yields CDR1 SGHTA and CDR2 FQGTGA. The CDR3 spans 15 residues. For the CDR3, the DNA is TGTGCCAGCAGCTTAAAAGCGGGTGGCACCGGGGAGCTGTTTTTT. Its translation: CASSLKAGGTGELFF.

V is TRBV3-1 and J is TRBJ1-5; possibly TRBD1 for D (6 bases). Germline CDR1 LGHDT, CDR2 YNNKEL (reference sequence). This CDR3 spans 15 amino acids. V was shortened by 4 bases and J by 2 bases, with 12 bases between the two germline ends. CDR3 amino acids: CASSRGGAGNQPQHF. The CDR3, as DNA: TGTGCCAGCAGCCGAGGGGGGGCGGGCAATCAGCCCCAGCATTTT.

This clonotype was found a few times. J is TRBJ2-2 and V is TRBV29-1, with D possibly being TRBD1 (6 bases). The CDR3 consists of 12 residues. Germline CDR1 and CDR2: SQVTM and ANQGSEA. V lost 6 bases and J lost 1, with 6 bases in between. The CDR3 reads CSVQGNTGELFF. For the CDR3, the DNA is TGCAGCGTACAGGGGAACACCGGGGAGCTGTTTTTT.

The V call is TRBV7-2, the J call TRBJ2-2; D gene unclear. The CDR3 spans 14 residues. In germline, CDR1 is SGHTA, CDR2 FQGNSA. With 1 base removed from V and 6 bases from J, the gap between germline ends came to 9 bases. The CDR3 loop reads CASSLELSPGELFF. The CDR3 nucleotides read TGTGCCAGCAGCTTAGAGCTATCGCCCGGGGAGCTGTTTTTT.

This chain links TRBV20-1 with TRBJ2-3; 9 nucleotides line up with TRBD2. Germline CDR1 reads DFQATT; CDR2 reads SNEGSKA (reference sequence). The V gene end was trimmed by 2 bases and the J gene end by 6 bases; junction bases not matched to a gene: 15. The CDR3 has 17 residues. The CDR3 protein is CSARWAGGPTDLDTQYF. In nucleotides, the CDR3 is TGCAGTGCTAGATGGGCGGGAGGGCCGACTGATCTGGATACGCAGTATTTT.

This clonotype was seen only a few times. The chain recombines TRBV10-3 with TRBJ1-1; no clear D gene. The germline V gene encodes CDR1 ENHRY and CDR2 SYGVKD. Trimming cost V 0 bases and J 0 bases, with 8 bases left between them. The CDR3 length is 15 residues. The CDR3 DNA reads TGTGCCATCAGTGAGTCCACACTTTTGAACACTGAAGCTTTCTTT. Translated: CAISESTLLNTEAFF.

This clonotype was found a few times. This sequence joins TRBV12-3 or TRBV12-4 and TRBJ2-3, with D unclear. Trimming pared 3 bases from V and 4 bases from J, leaving 5 bases between. The CDR3 length is 12 residues. The CDR3 reads CASSFFPDTQYF. The CDR3 DNA follows: TGTGCCAGCAGTTTTTTCCCAGATACGCAGTATTTT.

V gene TRBV7-9 combines with J gene TRBJ1-6, with D perhaps TRBD1 (6 bases). Per the germline V gene, CDR1 is SEHNR and CDR2 is FQNEAQ (reference sequence). Trimming removed 2 bases at V and 0 bases at J, with 11 bases between. CDR3 length: 17 residues. CDR3 DNA: TGTGCCAGCAGCTTAAGGGACATCAGCTCCTATAATTCACCCCTCCACTTT. This gives the protein CASSLRDISSYNSPLHF.

The sample holds many counts of this clonotype. CDR3 sequence: CASSLGMDGPFF. As DNA, the CDR3 is TGCGCCAGCAGCTTGGGTATGGACGGTCCGTTCTTC. The rearrangement uses TRBV5-1 and TRBJ2-1; D is undetermined. Trimming removed 0 bases from V and 15 bases from J, with 13 bases in between. The CDR3 totals 12 residues. Germline assignment: CDR1 SGHRS and CDR2 YFSETQ.